These T cell receptor beta chains were read from a single sample in a study of OX40 agonist ivuxolimab in advanced cancers. Clones were read by immunoSEQ multiplex PCR, and TCRdb kept only the in-frame ones, dropping some. This table holds tens of thousands of clones, 70% to 90% found once. The specimen comprised CD4+ or CD8+ T cells sorted from blood, sampled in a trial of the OX40 agonist ivuxolimab. Receptors were obtained from an adult with an advanced solid tumor such as melanoma, head and neck, liver or kidney cancer. Each CDR3 is given with its conserved first and last residue. Each record gives: D gene, clone size, J gene, V gene, CDR3 protein, CDR3 DNA. The D gene is left open where the match is weak. For some rows the clone size is stated as once, few or many, or as a class when expanded; others skip it.

>.|.|TRBJ1-1|TRBV4-1
CASSQFRETEAFF
TGCGCCAGCAGCCAATTCAGAGAGACTGAAGCTTTCTTT
>TRBD1|.|TRBJ1-6|TRBV25-1
CASSVTGGDSPLHF
TGTGCCAGCAGTGTTACAGGGGGCGATTCACCCCTCCACTTT
>.|.|TRBJ1-4|TRBV27
CASSLGQGYNEKLFF
TGTGCCAGCAGTTTAGGGCAGGGCTATAATGAAAAACTGTTTTTT
>.|.|TRBJ1-1|TRBV7-9
CASGATYTEAFF
TGTGCCAGCGGCGCGACTTACACTGAAGCTTTCTTT
>.|.|TRBJ2-2|TRBV5-6
CASSLGWTTGELFF
TGTGCCAGCAGCTTAGGCTGGACAACCGGGGAGCTGTTTTTT
>.|.|TRBJ1-2|TRBV19
CASSIARVGGYTF
TGTGCCAGTAGTATTGCGAGGGTTGGTGGCTACACCTTC
>.|once|TRBJ2-1|TRBV7-9
CASTKGLGGHDEQFF
TGTGCCAGCACCAAGGGACTCGGGGGGCATGATGAGCAGTTCTTC
>.|.|TRBJ2-6|TRBV5-4
CASSSRTGGANVLTF
TGTGCCAGCAGCTCCCGGACGGGTGGGGCCAACGTCCTGACTTTC
>.|.|TRBJ1-4|TRBV5-6
CASSLTGREEKLFF
TGTGCCAGCAGCTTGACAGGGCGAGAAGAAAAACTGTTTTTT
>TRBD2|.|TRBJ2-1|TRBV28
CASTSTGGSDYNEQFF
TGTGCCAGCACCAGCACGGGGGGGTCGGACTACAATGAGCAGTTCTTC
>TRBD1|.|TRBJ2-7|TRBV7-8
CASSTHGTGSYEQYF
TGTGCCAGCAGCACCCATGGGACAGGGTCCTACGAGCAGTACTTC
>.|.|TRBJ2-4|TRBV30
CAWSRTGINIQYF
TGTGCCTGGAGTAGAACAGGGATCAACATTCAGTACTTC
>TRBD2|.|TRBJ2-1|TRBV7-2
CASSSRTSDEQFF
TGTGCCAGCAGCTCAAGGACTAGCGATGAGCAGTTCTTC
>.|.|TRBJ2-1|TRBV9
CASSAPGTGYNEQFF
TGTGCCAGCAGCGCGCCCGGGACGGGATACAATGAGCAGTTCTTC
>TRBD2|once|TRBJ2-1|TRBV6-5
CASSPRTSGYNEQFF
TGTGCCAGCAGTCCACGGACTAGCGGATACAATGAGCAGTTCTTC
>TRBD1|.|TRBJ1-2|TRBV19
CAGRTGDGYTF
TGTGCCGGCCGGACAGGAGATGGCTACACCTTC
>TRBD1|.|TRBJ2-5|TRBV19
CASSYRGQGEETQYF
TGTGCCAGTAGCTACAGGGGACAGGGGGAAGAGACCCAGTACTTC
>.|.|TRBJ1-1|TRBV4-1
CASSQEPLLGTEAFF
TGCGCCAGCAGCCAAGAACCCTTGCTCGGCACTGAAGCTTTCTTT
>.|once|TRBJ1-2|TRBV6-1
CASSYFGGGYTF
TGTGCCAGCAGTTATTTTGGGGGTGGCTACACCTTC
>.|.|TRBJ1-1|TRBV7-2
CASSFRYMSPEAFF
TGTGCCAGCAGCTTCCGATACATGAGTCCTGAAGCTTTCTTT
>.|once|TRBJ1-2|TRBV21-1
CASSKGKQGNYGYTF
TGTGCCAGCAGCAAAGGGAAGCAGGGGAACTATGGCTACACCTTC
>TRBD1|.|TRBJ2-7|TRBV19
CASSAKQGLNYEQYF
TGTGCCAGTAGTGCTAAACAGGGGCTTAACTACGAGCAGTACTTC
>.|.|TRBJ2-7|TRBV9
CASSVDGPGYEQYF
TGTGCCAGCAGCGTAGATGGGCCTGGCTACGAGCAGTACTTC
>.|.|TRBJ2-7|TRBV18
CASSPPSRGGYEQYF
TGTGCCAGCTCACCACCGAGCAGGGGCGGGTACGAGCAGTACTTC
>TRBD1|.|TRBJ1-2|TRBV4-2
CASSQDDRVDYGYTF
TGTGCCAGCAGCCAAGATGACAGGGTAGACTATGGCTACACCTTC
>TRBD2|.|TRBJ2-1|TRBV27
CASSLWGRGGDNEQFF
TGTGCCAGCAGTTTATGGGGGCGGGGGGGCGACAATGAGCAGTTCTTC
>.|.|TRBJ1-1|TRBV6-5
CASSYRRTEAFF
TGTGCCAGCAGTTACCGGCGGACTGAAGCTTTCTTT
>.|once|TRBJ2-1|TRBV5-1
CASSLEGDGRTNEQFF
TGCGCCAGCAGCTTGGAGGGTGATGGGCGAACCAATGAGCAGTTCTTC
>.|.|TRBJ1-6|TRBV19
CASSIGSRRAPLHF
TGTGCCAGTAGTATAGGGAGTCGGCGGGCACCCCTCCACTTT
>.|.|TRBJ2-2|TRBV6-5
CASSLTGLPTGELFF
TGTGCCAGCAGTTTGACAGGCCTCCCCACCGGGGAGCTGTTTTTT
>TRBD1|.|TRBJ1-5|TRBV6-1
CASSETGTGFWQPQHF
TGTGCCAGCAGCGAAACCGGGACAGGATTTTGGCAGCCCCAGCATTTT
>.|.|TRBJ2-5|TRBV6-1
CAIFSGSTRQETQYF
TGTGCCATCTTTTCCGGGAGTACTAGGCAAGAGACCCAGTACTTC
>.|.|TRBJ2-7|TRBV5-1
CASSLQTVAPYEQYF
TGCGCCAGCAGCTTACAAACGGTGGCCCCCTACGAGCAGTACTTC
>.|.|TRBJ2-5|TRBV30
CAWSGGETQYF
TGTGCCTGGAGTGGGGGGGAGACCCAGTACTTC
>TRBD1|.|TRBJ2-1|TRBV6-4
CASSDTRDRANEQFF
TGTGCCAGCAGTGACACACGGGACAGAGCCAATGAGCAGTTCTTC
>.|.|TRBJ1-3|TRBV9
CASSKDGYSGNTIYF
TGTGCCAGCAGCAAGGACGGCTACTCTGGAAACACCATATATTTT
>.|.|TRBJ2-3|TRBV5-1
CASSSGTAASTDTQYF
TGCGCCAGCAGCTCGGGGACCGCAGCTAGCACAGATACGCAGTATTTT
>TRBD1|.|TRBJ2-4|TRBV7-2
CASSFTSGTGKNIQYF
TGTGCCAGCAGCTTCACCTCCGGGACAGGGAAAAACATTCAGTACTTC
>TRBD1|.|TRBJ1-1|TRBV19
CASSTTRTGLTEAFF
TGTGCCAGTAGTACTACCAGGACAGGTCTGACTGAAGCTTTCTTT
>.|.|TRBJ1-2|TRBV27
CASSLQYSSGYTF
TGTGCCAGCAGTTTACAGTATTCGTCTGGCTACACCTTC
>TRBD2|.|TRBJ2-1|TRBV4-2
CASSQATSGGINEQFF
TGTGCCAGCAGCCAAGCGACTAGCGGGGGGATCAATGAGCAGTTCTTC
>TRBD2|.|TRBJ2-5|TRBV6-6
CASSYALAGGGETQYF
TGTGCCAGCAGTTACGCACTAGCGGGAGGGGGAGAGACCCAGTACTTC
>.|.|TRBJ1-1|TRBV19
CASSIVASNTEAFF
TGTGCCAGTAGTATAGTTGCCAGTAACACTGAAGCTTTCTTT
>TRBD2|.|TRBJ2-1|TRBV28
CASSLVSGGPLYNEQFF
TGTGCCAGCAGTTTGGTCAGCGGGGGGCCCCTATACAATGAGCAGTTCTTC
>.|.|TRBJ2-7|TRBV19
CATHGGVTYEQYF
TGTGCCACCCACGGGGGAGTGACCTACGAGCAGTACTTC
>.|.|TRBJ1-1|TRBV15
CATSTPMNTEAFF
TGTGCCACCAGCACCCCAATGAACACTGAGGCTTTCTTT
>.|.|TRBJ2-5|TRBV28
CASSVPGRDQETQYF
TGTGCCAGCAGTGTCCCAGGCCGAGACCAAGAGACCCAGTACTTC
>.|.|TRBJ1-5|TRBV7-2
CASSQGGGSNQPQHF
TGTGCCAGCTCCCAAGGAGGGGGTAGCAATCAGCCCCAGCATTTT
>.|once|TRBJ1-2|TRBV30
CAWTRDTNYGYTF
TGTGCCTGGACCCGGGACACCAACTATGGCTACACCTTC
>TRBD2|once|TRBJ2-1|TRBV5-4
CASSIGTSGEQFF
TGTGCCAGCAGCATCGGGACTAGCGGTGAGCAGTTCTTC
>.|.|TRBJ1-3|TRBV6-5
CASKRLLDSGNTIYF
TGTGCCAGCAAGAGACTTTTAGACTCTGGAAACACCATATATTTT
>.|.|TRBJ2-5|TRBV5-3
CARPGPSSFQETQYF
TGTGCCAGACCCGGTCCTAGTTCGTTCCAAGAGACCCAGTACTTC
>.|once|TRBJ1-5|TRBV10-3
CATNGGTYSNQPQHF
TGTGCCACCAACGGGGGGACATATAGCAATCAGCCCCAGCATTTT
>.|.|TRBJ1-3|TRBV7-9
CASYPAGGNTIYF
TGTGCCAGCTACCCCGCTGGTGGAAACACCATATATTTT
>TRBD1|few|TRBJ1-1|TRBV18
CASSPDRALAFF
TGTGCCAGCTCACCGGACAGGGCTCTTGCTTTCTTT
>.|.|TRBJ2-1|TRBV6-6
CASRDNSYNEQFF
TGTGCCAGCAGGGATAACTCCTACAATGAGCAGTTCTTC